This T cell receptor (beta chain) appears in the sequencing data of a study of blood T cell repertoires in COVID-19. Study-level information: Samples taken during acute and convalescent COVID-19 were collected in the United States, Italy and Spain. PBMCs, B-cell-depleted T cells, or T cells provided the cDNA or gDNA that made up the material.

This CDR3 region has 14 residues. In germline, CDR1 is LNHDA, CDR2 SQIVND (reference sequence). V gave up 1 base and J gave up 4 bases; unmatched junction bases: 2. In Seattle, patients joined the study during active infection and were tracked longitudinally. Method: immunoSEQ multiplex PCR; TCRdb's copy keeps in-frame clones and lacks some. The sample contains some 390,000 clones, around 91% of which appear only once. The receptor's source is a woman between 40 and 50 years old with COVID-19, enrolled during active disease. Sequenced sample: peripheral blood. V and J are TRBV19 and TRBJ2-3; TRBD2 agrees at 7 bases. CDR3 nucleotide sequence: TGTGCCAGTAGTATAGGACTAGCATCAGATACGCAGTATTTT. It is translated as CASSIGLASDTQYF.